One sample yielded the 2 T cell receptor beta chains listed below, sequenced in a study of cytomegalovirus exposure and HLA in healthy donors. Researchers ran the PCR with 60 Vbeta and 13 Jbeta primers. TCRdb's table, derived via immunoSEQ multiplex PCR, lists solely in-frame clones and lacks some. Of 120,000 to 150,000 clones listed, around 65% are singletons. Sequencing was carried out using PBMCs. These receptors all stem from a woman in her twenties or thirties in good health and CMV-seropositive.

The CDR3 sequence: CASSPDLNTGELFF. The CDR3, as DNA: TGTGCCAGCAGTCCAGACTTAAACACCGGGGAGCTGTTTTTT. The rearrangement uses TRBV5-4 and TRBJ2-2; D is unresolved. Germline values: CDR1 SGHNT, CDR2 YYREEE (reference sequence). The CDR3 is 14 amino acids. Trimming removed 5 bases from V and 2 bases from J, with 10 bases in between.

This clone has a handful of counts. The gene calls are TRBV7-2 and TRBJ1-1; 8 nucleotides align to TRBD1. The V gene's germline CDR1 is SGHTA and CDR2 FQGNSA. V was pared by 8 bases and J by 1 base, with 3 bases of the junction left unmatched. The CDR3 consists of 13 residues. DNA for the CDR3: TGTGCCAGCGGACAGGGAGGGAACACTGAAGCTTTCTTT. Translation: CASGQGGNTEAFF.